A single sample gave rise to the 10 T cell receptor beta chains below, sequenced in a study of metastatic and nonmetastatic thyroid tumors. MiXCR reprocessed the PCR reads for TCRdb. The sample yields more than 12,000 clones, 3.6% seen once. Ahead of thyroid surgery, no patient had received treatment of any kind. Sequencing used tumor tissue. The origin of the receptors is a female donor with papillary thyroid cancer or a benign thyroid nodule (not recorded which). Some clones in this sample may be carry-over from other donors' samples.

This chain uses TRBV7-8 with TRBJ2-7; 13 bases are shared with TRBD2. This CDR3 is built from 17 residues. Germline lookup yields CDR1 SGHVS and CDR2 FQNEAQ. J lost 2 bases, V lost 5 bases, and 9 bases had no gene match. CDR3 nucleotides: TGTGCCAGCAGCCGGCGACTAGCGGGAGGTGGGCCCTACGAGCAGTACTTC. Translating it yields CASSRRLAGGGPYEQYF.

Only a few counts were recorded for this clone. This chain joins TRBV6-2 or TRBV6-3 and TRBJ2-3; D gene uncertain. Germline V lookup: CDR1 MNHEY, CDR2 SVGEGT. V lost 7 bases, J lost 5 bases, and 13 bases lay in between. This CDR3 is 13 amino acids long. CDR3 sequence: CASTPNVEDTQYF. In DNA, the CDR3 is TGTGCCAGCACCCCGAATGTGGAAGATACGCAGTATTTT.

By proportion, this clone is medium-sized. The CDR3 nucleotides read TGTGCCAGCAGCGGAAATCTCAGGGTCACTGAAGCTTTCTTT. It yields the protein CASSGNLRVTEAFF. The V and J genes are TRBV9 and TRBJ1-1, with a tentative D call TRBD1 (5 bases). This CDR3 has 14 residues. Germline loops: CDR1 SGDLS, CDR2 YYNGEE. Trimming cost V 3 bases and J 4 bases, with 13 bases left between them.

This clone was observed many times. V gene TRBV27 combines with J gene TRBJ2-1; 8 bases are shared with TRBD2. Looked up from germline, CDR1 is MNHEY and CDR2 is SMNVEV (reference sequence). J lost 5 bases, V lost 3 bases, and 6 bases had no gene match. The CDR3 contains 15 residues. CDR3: CASSFSGSGHNEQFF. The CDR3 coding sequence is TGTGCCAGCAGTTTCAGCGGGAGTGGCCACAATGAGCAGTTCTTC.

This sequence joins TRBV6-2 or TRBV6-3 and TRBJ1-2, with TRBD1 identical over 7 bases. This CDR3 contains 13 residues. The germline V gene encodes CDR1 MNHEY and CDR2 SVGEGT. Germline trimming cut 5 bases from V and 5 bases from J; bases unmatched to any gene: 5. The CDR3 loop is CASSPYRGYGYTF. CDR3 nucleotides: TGTGCCAGCAGTCCTTACAGGGGTTATGGCTACACCTTC.

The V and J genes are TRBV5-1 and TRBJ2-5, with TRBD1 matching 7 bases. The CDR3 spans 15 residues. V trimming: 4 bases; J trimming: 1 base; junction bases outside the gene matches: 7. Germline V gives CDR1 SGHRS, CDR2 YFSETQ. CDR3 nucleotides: TGCGCCAGCAGCGGTACGGGACAGCCCCAAGAGACCCAGTACTTC. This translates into CASSGTGQPQETQYF.

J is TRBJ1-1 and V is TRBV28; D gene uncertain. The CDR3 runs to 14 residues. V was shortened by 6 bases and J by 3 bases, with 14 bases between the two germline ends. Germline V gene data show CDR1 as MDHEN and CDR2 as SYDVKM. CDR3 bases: TGTGCCAGCAGACCCCGAAGCAGCTACACTGAAGCTTTCTTT. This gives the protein CASRPRSSYTEAFF.

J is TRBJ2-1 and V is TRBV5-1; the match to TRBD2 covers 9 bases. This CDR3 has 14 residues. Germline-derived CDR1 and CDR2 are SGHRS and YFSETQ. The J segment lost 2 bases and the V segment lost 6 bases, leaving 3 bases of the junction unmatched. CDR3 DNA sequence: TGCGCCAGCATAGCGGGAGTTCCCTACAATGAGCAGTTCTTC. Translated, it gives CASIAGVPYNEQFF.

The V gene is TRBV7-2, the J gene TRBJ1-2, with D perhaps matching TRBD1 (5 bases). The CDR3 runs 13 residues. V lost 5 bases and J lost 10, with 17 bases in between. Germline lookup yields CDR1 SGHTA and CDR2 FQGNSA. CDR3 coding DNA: TGTGCCAGCAGCGTGGACGGCGGCAGGGCCTACACCTTC. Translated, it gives CASSVDGGRAYTF. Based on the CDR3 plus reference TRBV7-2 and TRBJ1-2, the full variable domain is GAGVSQSPSNKVTEKGKDVELRCDPISGHTALYWYRQSLGQGLEFLIYFQGNSAPDKSGLPSDRFSAERTGGSVSTLTIQRTQQEDSAVYLCASSVDGGRAYTFGSGTRLTVV.

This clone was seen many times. The CDR3: CASSLEQGREAFF. The CDR3 DNA reads TGCGCCAGCAGCTTGGAACAAGGCCGTGAAGCTTTCTTT. The chain is built from TRBV5-1 and TRBJ1-1; no firm D call. The germline V gene encodes CDR1 SGHRS and CDR2 YFSETQ. V was cut by 0 bases and J by 7 bases, with 10 bases left in between. This CDR3 is built from 13 residues.